Listed below are T cell receptor beta chains from one sample, sequenced in a study of shared clonotypes between healthy human individuals. Using immunoSEQ multiplex PCR, the repertoire was profiled, and TCRdb retains in-frame clones only, with some absent. The sample holds approximately 2.4 million clones, around 95% seen once. Sequencing input: naive CD4+ T cells sorted from blood. All receptors derive from a man aged 18 to 30 in good health. CDR3s include the opening cysteine and the closing phenylalanine or tryptophan. The D gene is left open where the match is weak. Clone size is given for some rows only: seen once, a few or many times, or a class if the clone is expanded.

abundance	v_gene	j_gene	d_gene	CDR3nt	CDR3aa
.	TRBV5-4	TRBJ2-7	TRBD2	TGTGCCAGCAGTCCTAGCGGAGGCCACTACGAGCAGTACTTC	CASSPSGGHYEQYF
.	TRBV18	TRBJ1-2	.	TGTGCCAGCTCACCAATGGGTCACAGGGAGGATGGCTACACCTTC	CASSPMGHREDGYTF
.	TRBV5-1	TRBJ1-4	TRBD1	TGCGCCAGCAGCTTGGAAGGGACAGGGGTGGATGAAAAACTGTTTTTT	CASSLEGTGVDEKLFF
.	TRBV6-5	TRBJ2-1	.	TGTGCCAGCAGTTACTCGGACCTCAACGGGAATGAGCAGTTCTTC	CASSYSDLNGNEQFF
.	TRBV6-5	TRBJ2-7	.	TGTGCCAGCAGCTCCACAGGCATCTCCTACGAGCAGTACTTC	CASSSTGISYEQYF
once	TRBV2	TRBJ1-1	TRBD1	TGTGCCAGCAGCGATCGACAGGGATACACTGAAGCTTTCTTT	CASSDRQGYTEAFF
few	TRBV5-6	TRBJ2-2	.	TGTGCCAGCAGCCACTACGAAGGGACCGGGGAGCTGTTTTTT	CASSHYEGTGELFF
.	TRBV27	TRBJ2-1	.	TGTGCCAGTGCGATGGGGTCATCCTACAATGAGCAGTTCTTC	CASAMGSSYNEQFF
.	TRBV7-2	TRBJ2-7	.	TGTGCCAGCAGCTTGTACTACGAGCAGTACTTC	CASSLYYEQYF
.	TRBV6-1	TRBJ2-1	.	TGTGCCAGCAGTGGACAGCCGAGCTCCTACAATGAGCAGTTCTTC	CASSGQPSSYNEQFF
.	TRBV27	TRBJ2-7	.	TGTGCCAGCAGTTTATCCGACGGCTCCTACGAGCAGTACTTC	CASSLSDGSYEQYF
once	TRBV18	TRBJ1-1	.	TGTGCCAGCTCACCCCTAAGGGGGGACACTGAAGCTTTCTTT	CASSPLRGDTEAFF
.	TRBV28	TRBJ2-7	TRBD2	TGTGCCAGCAGTTTAGCGGGGGGCCTCTACGAGCAGTACTTC	CASSLAGGLYEQYF
.	TRBV11-2	TRBJ1-1	TRBD1	TGTGCCAGCAGCCTAGGACAGGGGGTCGGGCGAGCTTTCTTT	CASSLGQGVGRAFF
.	TRBV7-2	TRBJ1-1	TRBD1	TGTGCCAGCTATAGACAGGGGGGCACTGAAGCTTTCTTT	CASYRQGGTEAFF
once	TRBV7-3	TRBJ1-1	.	TGTGCCAGCAGCTTAAGCAGGGACACTGAAGCTTTCTTT	CASSLSRDTEAFF
.	TRBV6-5	TRBJ1-3	TRBD1	TGTGCCAGCAGTCGTATTGGGACAGTTGGAAACACCATATATTTT	CASSRIGTVGNTIYF
.	TRBV23-1	TRBJ1-5	.	TGCGCCAGCAGTCAAACAGGAGCTCCCCTGGTTCAGCCCCAGCATTTT	CASSQTGAPLVQPQHF
.	TRBV2	TRBJ1-1	.	TGTGCCACCGAGGGCGCTTTCTTT	CATEGAFF